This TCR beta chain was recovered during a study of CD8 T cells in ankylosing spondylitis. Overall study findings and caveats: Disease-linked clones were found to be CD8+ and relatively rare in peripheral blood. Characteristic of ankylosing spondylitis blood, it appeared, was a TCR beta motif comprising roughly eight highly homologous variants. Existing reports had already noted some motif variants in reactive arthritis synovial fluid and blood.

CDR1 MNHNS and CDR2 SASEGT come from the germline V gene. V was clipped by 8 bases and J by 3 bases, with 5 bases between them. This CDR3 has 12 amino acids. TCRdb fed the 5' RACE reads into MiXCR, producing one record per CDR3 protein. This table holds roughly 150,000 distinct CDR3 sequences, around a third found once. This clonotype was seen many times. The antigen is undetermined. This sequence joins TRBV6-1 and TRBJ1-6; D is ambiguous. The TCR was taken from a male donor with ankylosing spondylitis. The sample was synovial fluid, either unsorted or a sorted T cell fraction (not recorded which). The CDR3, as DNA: TGTGCCAGCGTCGACTATAATTCACCCCTCCACTTT. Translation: CASVDYNSPLHF.